Each of the 18 T cell receptor beta chains below was sequenced from the same sample in a study of shared clonotypes between healthy human individuals. Positively selected for CCR7, the CD45RO-negative cells used as naive CD8 cells excluded terminally differentiated effector memory CD45RA+ cells. Clones were sequenced by immunoSEQ multiplex PCR, and TCRdb holds only the in-frame ones, with some missing. The sample has roughly 2.1 million clones; about 93% are singletons. Input material: naive CD8+ T cells from PBMCs. These receptor sequences come from a man aged 18 to 30 in good health. Some clones in this sample may be carry-over from other donors' samples.

The rearrangement joins TRBV30 to TRBJ1-1; the match to TRBD1 covers 8 bases. V trimming: 1 base; J trimming: 0 bases; junction bases outside the gene matches: 4. The CDR3 totals 15 residues. CDR1 is GTSNPN, CDR2 SVGIG, per germline (reference sequence). The CDR3: CAWSGSDRVNTEAFF. CDR3 in DNA: TGTGCCTGGAGTGGCTCGGACAGGGTGAACACTGAAGCTTTCTTT.

This chain joins TRBV27 and TRBJ2-1; D possibly corresponds to TRBD2 (6 bases). Germline assignment: CDR1 MNHEY and CDR2 SMNVEV (reference sequence). This CDR3 region has 18 residues. V gave up 8 bases and J gave up 0 bases, with 23 bases separating them. CDR3 protein: CASHTKVAAQSSYNEQFF. The CDR3 DNA sequence: TGTGCCAGCCATACCAAAGTAGCGGCCCAGAGCTCCTACAATGAGCAGTTCTTC.

This chain links TRBV7-9 with TRBJ1-1; no clear D gene. Germline lookup yields CDR1 SEHNR and CDR2 FQNEAQ (reference sequence). CDR3 size: 9 residues. The germline V and J ends were trimmed by 4 bases and 10 bases, with 4 bases remaining between them. The CDR3 protein is CASSSLAFF. DNA for the CDR3: TGTGCCAGCAGCTCCTTAGCTTTCTTT. The full variable domain, with the rest looked up from reference TRBV7-9 and TRBJ1-1, is DTGVSQNPRHKITKRGQNVTFRCDPISEHNRLYWYRQTLGQGPEFLTYFQNEAQLEKSRLLSDRFSAERPKGSFSTLEIQRTEQGDSAMYLCASSSLAFFGQGTRLTVV.

This clone was observed a single time. V is TRBV10-3 and J is TRBJ2-1, with 7 bases fitting TRBD2. After removal of 6 bases from V and 6 bases from J, the junction contained 14 bases not matched to a gene. The V gene's germline CDR1 is ENHRY and CDR2 SYGVKD. This CDR3 comprises 16 residues. CDR3: CAISLDEAGQGNEQFF. The CDR3 DNA sequence: TGTGCCATCAGCCTTGATGAAGCGGGGCAGGGCAATGAGCAGTTCTTC.

A few counts support this clone. This chain joins TRBV7-9 and TRBJ1-2; D ambiguous. V was pared by 1 base and J by 4 bases, with 10 bases between. CDR1 SEHNR and CDR2 FQNEAQ come from the germline V gene (reference sequence). The CDR3 is 14 amino acids. The CDR3 nucleotides are TGTGCCAGCAGCTTAGTCTACTCCTTCTATGGCTACACCTTC. Its translation: CASSLVYSFYGYTF.

CDR3 region: CASSSPMGMNTEAFF. The DNA of the CDR3 is TGTGCCAGCAGCTCCCCCATGGGGATGAACACTGAAGCTTTCTTT. This rearrangement joins TRBV9 to TRBJ1-1, with D hard to call. The germline V gene encodes CDR1 SGDLS and CDR2 YYNGEE. The CDR3 covers 15 residues. V was pared by 4 bases and J by 0 bases, with 13 bases between.

The chain is built from TRBV13 and TRBJ2-1; 7 positions match TRBD1. CDR1 and CDR2 (germline): PRHDT, FYEKMQ (reference sequence). CDR3 length equals 16 residues. The trim removed 4 bases at V and 4 bases at J, leaving 10 bases unmatched. For the CDR3, the DNA is TGTGCCAGCAGCTCGGCCCAAGGACAGGTATACAATGAGCAGTTCTTC. Its protein product is CASSSAQGQVYNEQFF.

The J gene is TRBJ2-7, the V gene TRBV30, with D maybe TRBD2 (6 bases). The V end lost 2 bases, the J end lost 3 bases, and 8 bases lay between the germline ends. Germline lookup yields CDR1 GTSNPN and CDR2 SVGIG (reference sequence). The CDR3 consists of 12 residues. The CDR3 is CAWSTSNYEQYF. CDR3 nucleotide sequence: TGTGCCTGGAGTACTAGCAACTACGAGCAGTACTTC. The whole variable domain, remainder taken from reference TRBV30 and TRBJ2-7, is SQTIHQWPATLVQPVGSPLSLECTVEGTSNPNLYWYRQAAGRGLQLLFYSVGIGQISSEVPQNLSASRPQDRQFILSSKKLLLSDSGFYLCAWSTSNYEQYFGPGTRLTVT.

The V call is TRBV27, the J call TRBJ2-7, with no clear D. Germline CDR1 reads MNHEY; CDR2 reads SMNVEV (reference sequence). V dropped 5 bases and J dropped 2 bases, with 10 bases sitting between them. This CDR3 is built from 13 residues. The chain's CDR3 is CASSPYTAYEQYF. CDR3 nucleotides: TGTGCCAGCAGTCCGTACACAGCCTACGAGCAGTACTTC.

V gene TRBV5-4 combines with J gene TRBJ1-1; D remains ambiguous. CDR1 and CDR2 (germline): SGHNT, YYREEE (reference sequence). This CDR3 comprises 14 residues. Trimming pared 0 bases from V and 5 bases from J, leaving 11 bases between. CDR3 sequence: CASSLEARGTEAFF. DNA for the CDR3: TGTGCCAGCAGCTTGGAAGCACGCGGGACTGAAGCTTTCTTT.

The gene calls are TRBV5-8 and TRBJ2-2; 11 bases match TRBD2. V was clipped by 4 bases and J by 4 bases; unmatched bases: 3. CDR3 length: 15 residues. The germline V gene encodes CDR1 SGHTS and CDR2 YDEGEE. The CDR3 spells CASSTGTSGTGELFF. The DNA for the CDR3 is TGTGCCAGCAGCACCGGGACTAGCGGCACCGGGGAGCTGTTTTTT.

For this clone: The sample contains more than one DNA sequence encoding this CDR3. This rearrangement joins TRBV11-2 to TRBJ2-2; D gene uncertain. Germline lookup yields CDR1 SGHAT and CDR2 FQNNGV. The V end lost 1 base, the J end lost 6 bases, and 6 bases lay between the germline ends. The CDR3 contains 13 residues. In nucleotides, the CDR3 is TGTGCCAGCAGCTTAGGAGTCCCCGGGGAGCTGTTTTTT. It codes for CASSLGVPGELFF.

The rearrangement joins TRBV6-6 to TRBJ2-7; TRBD1 might be the D (6 bases). The V end lost 5 bases, the J end lost 0 bases, and 14 bases lay between the germline ends. CDR1 is MNHNY and CDR2 is SVGAGI in the germline V gene (reference sequence). CDR3 length equals 15 residues. CDR3 in amino acids: CASSATRDISYEQYF. The CDR3 DNA reads TGTGCCAGCAGTGCCACCCGGGACATCTCCTACGAGCAGTACTTC.

As for this clone: Other DNA sequences in the sample encode the same CDR3. The chain joins TRBV5-6 to TRBJ2-1; 12 bases line up with TRBD2. Germline V gene data show CDR1 as SGHDT and CDR2 as YYEEEE. This CDR3 is 15 amino acids long. J was trimmed by 6 bases and V by 2 bases; bases with no gene match: 3. CDR3 in DNA: TGTGCCAGCAGCTTACTAGCGGGAGGAGGCAATGAGCAGTTCTTC. Protein: CASSLLAGGGNEQFF.

About this clone: The same CDR3 arises from other DNA sequences in this sample as well. The rearrangement uses TRBV5-1 and TRBJ1-1; D is unclear. The length of the CDR3 is 12 residues. CDR1 is SGHRS, CDR2 YFSETQ, per germline. V was pared by 5 bases and J by 2 bases, with 7 bases between. The CDR3 loop is CASSSGNTEAFF. CDR3 bases: TGCGCCAGCAGTTCAGGTAACACTGAAGCTTTCTTT.

The chain links TRBV7-9 to TRBJ1-2; TRBD1 matches 7 bases. The germline gives CDR1 SEHNR, CDR2 FQNEAQ (reference sequence). The CDR3 spans 18 residues. The V gene end was trimmed by 3 bases and the J gene end by 3 bases; junction bases not matched to a gene: 16. CDR3 residues: CASSFHDRVYSTYYGYTF. Here the CDR3 DNA reads TGTGCCAGCAGCTTCCATGACAGGGTATATTCGACATACTATGGCTACACCTTC.

A single count supports this clone. The V gene is TRBV29-1, the J gene TRBJ2-1; D is perhaps TRBD2 (5 bases). The germline CDR1 and CDR2 sequences are SQVTM and ANQGSEA. V was clipped by 2 bases and J by 9 bases, with 8 bases between them. The CDR3 loop spans 11 amino acids. CDR3 nucleotides: TGCAGCGTTGAATCAGGAGGTGAGCAGTTCTTC. Translation gives CSVESGGEQFF.

J is TRBJ1-1 and V is TRBV6-5, with D hard to call. Germline V gene data show CDR1 as MNHEY and CDR2 as SVGAGI. Trimming shortened V by 5 bases and J by 1 base, and 5 bases separated the two germline ends. The CDR3 runs to 12 residues. As DNA, the CDR3 is TGTGCCAGCAGTAGAGCGAACACTGAAGCTTTCTTT. Its protein product is CASSRANTEAFF.